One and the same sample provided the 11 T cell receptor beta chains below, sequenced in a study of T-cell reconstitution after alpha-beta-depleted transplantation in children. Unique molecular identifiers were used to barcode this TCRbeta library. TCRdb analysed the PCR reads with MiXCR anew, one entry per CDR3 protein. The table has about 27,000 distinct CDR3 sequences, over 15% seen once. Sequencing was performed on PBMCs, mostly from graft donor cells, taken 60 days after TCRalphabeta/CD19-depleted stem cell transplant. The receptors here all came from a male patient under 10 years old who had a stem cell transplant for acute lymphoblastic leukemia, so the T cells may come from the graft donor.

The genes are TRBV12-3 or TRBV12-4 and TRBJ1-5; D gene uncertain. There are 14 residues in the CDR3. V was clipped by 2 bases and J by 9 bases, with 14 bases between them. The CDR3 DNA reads TGTGCCAGCAGTTTATCAGAGCCGGGGAGGCCCCAGCATTTT. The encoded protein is CASSLSEPGRPQHF.

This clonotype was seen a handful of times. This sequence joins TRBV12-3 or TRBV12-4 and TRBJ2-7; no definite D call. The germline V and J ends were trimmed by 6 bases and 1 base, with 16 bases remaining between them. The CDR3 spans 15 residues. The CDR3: CASSQSHPISYEQYF. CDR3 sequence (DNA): TGTGCCAGCAGCCAGTCCCACCCGATTTCCTACGAGCAGTACTTC.

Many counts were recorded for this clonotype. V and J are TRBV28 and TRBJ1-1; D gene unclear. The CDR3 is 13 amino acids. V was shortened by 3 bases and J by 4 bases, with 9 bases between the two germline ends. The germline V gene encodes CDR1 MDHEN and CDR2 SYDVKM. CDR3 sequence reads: CASSFATATEAFF. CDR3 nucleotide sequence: TGTGCCAGCAGTTTCGCTACAGCCACTGAAGCTTTCTTT.

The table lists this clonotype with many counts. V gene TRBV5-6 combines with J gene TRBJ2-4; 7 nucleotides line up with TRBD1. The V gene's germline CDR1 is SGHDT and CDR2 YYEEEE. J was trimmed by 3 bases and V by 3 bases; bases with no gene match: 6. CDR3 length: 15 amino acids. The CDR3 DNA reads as TGTGCCAGCAGCTCACTACGGGACAGCAAAAACATTCAGTACTTC. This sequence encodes CASSSLRDSKNIQYF.

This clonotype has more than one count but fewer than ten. The CDR3 loop reads CASINSGGAESTEAFF. The CDR3 DNA is TGTGCCAGCATCAACTCGGGAGGGGCGGAGAGCACTGAAGCTTTCTTT. This chain connects TRBV5-6 to TRBJ1-1; D might be TRBD1 (5 bases). Germline V gene sequence: CDR1 SGHDT, CDR2 YYEEEE. This CDR3 region has 16 residues. Trimming took off 6 bases at V and 4 bases at J, with 22 bases between the two ends.

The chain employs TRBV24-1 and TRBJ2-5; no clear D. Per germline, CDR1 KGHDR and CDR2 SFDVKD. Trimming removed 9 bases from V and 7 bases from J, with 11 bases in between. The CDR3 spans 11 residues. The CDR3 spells CATGGIGTQYF. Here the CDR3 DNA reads TGTGCCACCGGTGGCATCGGGACCCAGTACTTC.

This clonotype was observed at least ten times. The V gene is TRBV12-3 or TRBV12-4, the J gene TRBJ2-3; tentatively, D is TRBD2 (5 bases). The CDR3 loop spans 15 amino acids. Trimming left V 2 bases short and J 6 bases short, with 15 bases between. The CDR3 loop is CASSLTGGGGDTQYF. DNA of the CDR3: TGTGCCAGCAGTTTAACTGGCGGAGGCGGCGATACGCAGTATTTT.

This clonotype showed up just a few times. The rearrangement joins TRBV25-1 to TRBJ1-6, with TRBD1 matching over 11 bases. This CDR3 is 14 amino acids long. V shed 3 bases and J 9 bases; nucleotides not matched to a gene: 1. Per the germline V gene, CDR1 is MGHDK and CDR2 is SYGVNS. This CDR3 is CASSDGQGASPLHF. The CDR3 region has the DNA TGTGCCAGCAGTGATGGACAGGGGGCTTCACCCCTCCACTTT. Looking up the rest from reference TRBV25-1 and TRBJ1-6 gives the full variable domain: EADIYQTPRYLVIGTGKKITLECSQTMGHDKMYWYQQDPGMELHLIHYSYGVNSTEKGDLSSESTVSRIRTEHFPLTLESARPSHTSQYLCASSDGQGASPLHFGNGTRLTVT.

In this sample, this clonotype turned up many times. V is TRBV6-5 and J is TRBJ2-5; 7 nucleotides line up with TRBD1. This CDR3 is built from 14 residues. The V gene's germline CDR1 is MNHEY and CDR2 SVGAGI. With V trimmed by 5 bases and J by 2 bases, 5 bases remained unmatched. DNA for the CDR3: TGTGCCAGCAGTCACAGGGGACGGCAAGAGACCCAGTACTTC. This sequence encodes CASSHRGRQETQYF.

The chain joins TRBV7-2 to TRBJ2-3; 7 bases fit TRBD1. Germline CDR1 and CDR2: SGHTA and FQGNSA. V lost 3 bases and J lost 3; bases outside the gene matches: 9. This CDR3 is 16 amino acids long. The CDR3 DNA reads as TGTGCCAGCAGCTTGGGGCAGGGGGTTGTAACAGATACGCAGTATTTT. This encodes CASSLGQGVVTDTQYF.

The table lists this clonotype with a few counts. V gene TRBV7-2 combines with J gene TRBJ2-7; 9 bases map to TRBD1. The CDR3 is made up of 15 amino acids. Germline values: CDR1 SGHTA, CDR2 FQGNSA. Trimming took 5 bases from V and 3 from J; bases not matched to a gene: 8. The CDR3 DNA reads TGTGCCAGCAGCCTGACCGGGACAGGGCTCTACGAGCAGTACTTC. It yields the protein CASSLTGTGLYEQYF.